This section outlines one TCR beta chain sequence together with its context. Antigen specificity is unknown. Germline values: CDR1 ENHRY, CDR2 SYGVKD. With 2 bases removed from V and 3 bases from J, the gap between germline ends came to 7 bases. This CDR3 has 13 residues. This sample was taken from a study of T cell responses to AZD1222 COVID-19 vaccine. Broader study findings: Reports say nearly half of spike-specific TCRs go after unmutated variant regions. It was only after the peak T cell response that any repertoires were sampled. Spike-spanning, vaccine-associated CD4 TCRs were dominant at 160-218 and 743-854. Donors in the cohort were predominantly white British and more often female, and clonal diversity was possibly underestimated.

TCRdb's copy holds only in-frame clones and misses some; the assay was immunoSEQ multiplex PCR. The sample carries more than 30,000 clones, 85% to 90% recorded once. Source: peripheral blood, taken 28 days after the second AZD1222 dose. The receptor's source is an adult who received the AZD1222 COVID-19 vaccine. The chain recombines TRBV10-3 with TRBJ1-2; D gene ambiguous. CDR3 DNA sequence: TGTGCCATCAGTGAGAACGGGGACTATGGCTACACCTTC. Translated, it gives CAISENGDYGYTF.